This section outlines one TCR beta chain sequence together with its context. Profiled with immunoSEQ multiplex PCR; TCRdb holds only in-frame clones, not every one. The sample has around 32,000 clones, about 87% seen once. The entry originates in a study of T cell changes during pregnancy in multiple sclerosis. Losses at the gene ends were 5 bases for V and 7 bases for J; bases not matched to a gene: 6. The CDR3 totals 14 residues. The germline CDR1 and CDR2 sequences are PRHDT and FYEKMQ (reference sequence). The sequence was collected from a female donor with multiple sclerosis, enrolled in a pregnancy study. Sequencing used CD8+ T cells from peripheral blood mononuclear cells, obtained before pregnancy. This chain links TRBV13 with TRBJ1-4, with 8 bases identical to TRBD1. CDR3 sequence (DNA): TGTGCCAGCAGCCAGGGGACAGGTTCTGAAAAACTGTTTTTT. This translates into CASSQGTGSEKLFF.